Reported below is one T cell receptor (beta chain). The antigen is undetermined. This specimen belongs to a study of beta chain features in type 1 diabetes. The CDR3 covers 16 residues. Germline V lookup: CDR1 MDHEN, CDR2 SYDVKM. Unmatched junction bases numbered 13, after V lost 5 bases and J lost 8 bases. Study results and limitations: Researchers caution that PCR might favor shorter templates, equally among patients and controls. All four CD4+ subsets from Type 1 diabetes patients carried moderately but significantly shorter TCRB CDR3s.

The investigators reverse transcribed all of the isolated RNA, so they sequenced expressed TCRB transcripts. Profiled with immunoSEQ multiplex PCR; TCRdb holds only in-frame clones, not every one. Of about 150,000 clones in the sample, 11% were seen once. Sorting that relied on CD45RO/CCR7/CD25/CD127/CD95/CD27 yielded CD4+ naive, central memory, regulatory and stem cell-like memory cells. Once sorted, every population was more than 95% pure. Sequencing was carried out using central memory CD4+ T cells from blood. The sequence was collected from a man between 18 and 35 years old in good health. The chain carries TRBV28 and TRBJ2-3; the match to TRBD2 covers 10 bases. The CDR3 loop is CASSGFWSGRAGTQYF. The DNA of the CDR3 is TGTGCCAGCAGTGGCTTTTGGAGCGGGAGGGCCGGTACGCAGTATTTT.